The 26 T cell receptor beta chains reported below all come from one sample, sequenced in a study of blood T cell repertoires in COVID-19 (dated by TCRdb to the early 2020s). The library was built by means of the immunoSEQ multiplex PCR assay. Held by TCRdb, this immuneACCESS table contains in-frame sequences only and omits some clones. Under half of the omission traces to an unresolved V gene where checked; the cause of the rest is unknown. The sample has 200,000 to 300,000 clones on record, approximately 86% of them singletons. About 5.2% of the sample is taken by the ten largest. The sample comprised peripheral blood. The origin of the receptors is a woman aged 55-70 years with COVID-19, enrolled during active disease.

The J gene is TRBJ1-6, the V gene TRBV30; no clear D gene. The CDR3 has 11 amino acids. The V gene lost 5 bases and the J gene lost 6 bases, with 5 bases spanning the gap. Germline loops: CDR1 GTSNPN, CDR2 SVGIG (reference sequence). The CDR3 sequence: CAWGLNSPLHF. The CDR3 DNA is TGTGCCTGGGGTCTTAATTCACCCCTCCACTTT.

The chain links TRBV4-3 to TRBJ2-3, with a weak D call TRBD2 (5 bases). V was shortened by 4 bases and J by 2 bases, with 13 bases between the two germline ends. Germline loops: CDR1 LGHNA, CDR2 YSLEER. CDR3 length equals 15 residues. The CDR3 nucleotides read TGCGCCAGCAGCCGGCGAGCGGAACTCACAGATACGCAGTATTTT. The encoded protein is CASSRRAELTDTQYF.

The rearrangement joins TRBV30 to TRBJ2-2; D remains unclear. The CDR3 is 14 residues long. Trimming took off 1 base at V and 0 bases at J, with 6 bases between the two ends. Germline assignment: CDR1 GTSNPN and CDR2 SVGIG (reference sequence). DNA for the CDR3: TGTGCCTGGAGTGGTATCTCGAACACCGGGGAGCTGTTTTTT. Amino acids: CAWSGISNTGELFF.

This chain connects TRBV2 to TRBJ2-1, with D possibly being TRBD2 (6 bases). CDR1 is SNHLY, CDR2 FYNNEI, per germline. The CDR3 contains 14 residues. Trimming took off 6 bases at V and 8 bases at J, with 17 bases between the two ends. The CDR3 reads CASRGQTTGDEQFF. The CDR3 DNA follows: TGTGCCAGCAGAGGTCAAACAACGGGGGATGAGCAGTTCTTC.

CDR3 in amino acids: CSATGGTETQYF. The CDR3 DNA sequence: TGCAGCGCCACAGGGGGGACCGAGACCCAGTACTTC. The chain has TRBV29-1 and TRBJ2-5, with 8 bases matching TRBD1. This CDR3 has 12 amino acids. Trimming took 7 bases from V and 5 from J; bases not matched to a gene: 6. Germline-derived CDR1 and CDR2 are SQVTM and ANQGSEA.

V gene TRBV5-1 combines with J gene TRBJ2-2, with D possibly matching TRBD2 (6 bases). The CDR3 length is 16 residues. Germline CDR1 SGHRS, CDR2 YFSETQ. The V and J ends lost 0 bases and 0 bases respectively, with 9 bases between them. The CDR3: CASSLAGGANTGELFF. The CDR3 DNA sequence: TGCGCCAGCAGCTTGGCCGGAGGGGCGAACACCGGGGAGCTGTTTTTT.

The CDR3 is CASSPNRGAYNEQFF. The DNA for the CDR3 is TGTGCCAGCAGCCCGAACAGGGGGGCCTACAATGAGCAGTTCTTC. The rearrangement joins TRBV7-2 to TRBJ2-1; 8 nucleotides match TRBD1. Losses at the gene ends were 5 bases for V and 2 bases for J; bases not matched to a gene: 5. There are 15 residues in the CDR3. Per germline, CDR1 SGHTA and CDR2 FQGNSA.

The rearrangement joins TRBV7-9 to TRBJ2-2; 7 nucleotides match TRBD1. From germline, CDR1 is SEHNR and CDR2 FQNEAQ (reference sequence). With V trimmed by 5 bases and J by 0 bases, 9 bases remained unmatched. The CDR3 has 17 amino acids. The CDR3 DNA sequence: TGTGCCAGCAGCCCCCGACTGACAGGGTCGAACACCGGGGAGCTGTTTTTT. It specifies CASSPRLTGSNTGELFF.

The rearrangement uses TRBV6-6 and TRBJ1-5, with 7 positions matching TRBD1. CDR3 length: 15 amino acids. The J segment lost 5 bases and the V segment lost 7 bases, leaving 11 bases of the junction unmatched. Germline V gives CDR1 MNHNY, CDR2 SVGAGI (reference sequence). CDR3 sequence (DNA): TGTGCCAGCAACAACAGACAGGGTGGAGATCAGCCCCAGCATTTT. The encoded protein is CASNNRQGGDQPQHF.

The rearrangement joins TRBV11-2 to TRBJ2-1, with D maybe TRBD2 (7 bases). The CDR3 length is 16 residues. V lost 1 base and J 9 bases, leaving 19 bases between the germline ends. CDR1 SGHAT and CDR2 FQNNGV come from the germline V gene. The CDR3 DNA is TGTGCCAGCAGCTTAGTGGCTAGCGGTAAAGGGGGTGAGCAGTTCTTC. Its protein is CASSLVASGKGGEQFF.

The chain employs TRBV5-6 and TRBJ1-2; D is ambiguous. Trimming shortened V by 5 bases and J by 0 bases, and 14 bases separated the two germline ends. Germline V lookup: CDR1 SGHDT, CDR2 YYEEEE. The CDR3 has 15 residues. In DNA form, the CDR3 reads TGTGCCAGCAGTCTTCTCCCCCTCCCTAACTATGGCTACACCTTC. This sequence encodes CASSLLPLPNYGYTF. The entire variable domain, with the rest obtained from reference TRBV5-6 and TRBJ1-2, is as follows: DAGVTQSPTHLIKTRGQQVTLRCSPKSGHDTVSWYQQALGQGPQFIFQYYEEEERQRGNFPDRFSGHQFPNYSSELNVNALLLGDSALYLCASSLLPLPNYGYTFGSGTRLTVV.

This sequence joins TRBV5-1 and TRBJ1-2, with 8 positions matching TRBD1. After removal of 4 bases from V and 3 bases from J, the junction contained 8 bases not matched to a gene. The CDR3 covers 15 residues. Germline V gene lookup returns CDR1 SGHRS and CDR2 YFSETQ. In DNA form, the CDR3 reads TGCGCCAGCAGCCCGGACAGGGTTGGTGACTATGGCTACACCTTC. It translates to CASSPDRVGDYGYTF.

V usage is TRBV9 and J usage is TRBJ2-1; 11 positions agree with TRBD1. There are 19 residues in the CDR3. Trimming removed 2 bases from V and 0 bases from J; junction bases left unmatched: 10. Germline V gene data show CDR1 as SGDLS and CDR2 as YYNGEE. CDR3 DNA: TGTGCCAGCAGCGTCACCGGGACAGGGGGTAGGAGCTCCTACAATGAGCAGTTCTTC. Amino acids: CASSVTGTGGRSSYNEQFF. The full variable domain, with the rest looked up from reference TRBV9 and TRBJ2-1, is DSGVTQTPKHLITATGQRVTLRCSPRSGDLSVYWYQQSLDQGLQFLIQYYNGEERAKGNILERFSAQQFPDLHSELNLSSLELGDSALYFCASSVTGTGGRSSYNEQFFGPGTRLTVL.

The chain has TRBV27 and TRBJ2-7; 7 nucleotides align to TRBD1. The germline V gene encodes CDR1 MNHEY and CDR2 SMNVEV (reference sequence). The CDR3 has 14 amino acids. The V segment lost 7 bases and the J segment 6 bases; nucleotides outside the gene matches: 12. CDR3 loop: CASTRAGGMFEQYF. CDR3 nucleotides: TGTGCCAGCACCCGGGCAGGGGGTATGTTCGAGCAGTACTTC.

The CDR3 sequence: CSASGFGLAESTDTQYF. CDR3 sequence (DNA): TGCAGTGCTAGTGGATTCGGACTAGCGGAAAGCACAGATACGCAGTATTTT. The chain uses TRBV20-1 and TRBJ2-3, with 10 nucleotides matching TRBD2. V trimming: 3 bases; J trimming: 0 bases; junction bases outside the gene matches: 9. Germline lookup yields CDR1 DFQATT and CDR2 SNEGSKA (reference sequence). The CDR3 runs to 17 residues.

The chain joins TRBV19 to TRBJ2-1; 10 bases fit TRBD1. This CDR3 comprises 14 residues. Per germline, CDR1 LNHDA and CDR2 SQIVND (reference sequence). V lost 3 bases, J lost 7 bases, and 3 bases stayed unmatched. The CDR3 DNA is TGTGCCAGTAGTATGACAGGGGGCATGAATGAGCAGTTCTTC. Residues: CASSMTGGMNEQFF.

This clone was picked up one time. This chain joins TRBV19 and TRBJ1-6; perhaps TRBD1 as D (6 bases). CDR1 is LNHDA and CDR2 is SQIVND in the germline V gene (reference sequence). The CDR3 loop spans 15 amino acids. V was cut by 4 bases and J by 6 bases, with 13 bases left in between. The CDR3 region is CASSRSGRGNSPLHF. Written as DNA, the CDR3 is TGTGCCAGTAGTAGGTCCGGCAGGGGTAATTCACCCCTCCACTTT.

The V gene is TRBV6-6, the J gene TRBJ2-2; 9 bases align to TRBD2. Trimming took 7 bases from V and 4 from J; bases not matched to a gene: 10. The CDR3 is 16 residues long. Per the germline V gene, CDR1 is MNHNY and CDR2 is SVGAGI (reference sequence). DNA of the CDR3: TGTGCCAGCAATGACAACGGACTAGCGTTCACCGGGGAGCTGTTTTTT. Translated: CASNDNGLAFTGELFF.

The rearrangement joins TRBV7-8 to TRBJ2-1; D is perhaps TRBD2 (6 bases). The length of the CDR3 is 17 residues. Germline values: CDR1 SGHVS, CDR2 FQNEAQ. V lost 7 bases and J lost 10, with 29 bases in between. The CDR3 region has the DNA TGTGCCAGCACCCAACGCCAAGGAGGGCCGGCCTCCATCGAGCAGTTCTTC. Its translation is CASTQRQGGPASIEQFF.

The CDR3 DNA follows: TGTGCCTGGAGTGTTTGGACAGGAACCTCTGGAAACACCATATATTTT. It translates to CAWSVWTGTSGNTIYF. The chain combines TRBV30 with TRBJ1-3; TRBD1 aligns across 7 bases. Per germline, CDR1 GTSNPN and CDR2 SVGIG (reference sequence). Germline trimming cut 0 bases from V and 0 bases from J; bases unmatched to any gene: 5. The CDR3 consists of 16 residues.

This rearrangement joins TRBV24-1 to TRBJ2-1; no reliable D call. The ends were cut back, 3 bases at V and 2 bases at J, with 13 bases in the middle. Germline V gene data show CDR1 as KGHDR and CDR2 as SFDVKD. The CDR3 runs 16 residues. The CDR3 spells CATSDRNAGAYNEQFF. The CDR3 nucleotides are TGTGCCACCAGTGATCGAAACGCCGGAGCCTACAATGAGCAGTTCTTC.

The rearrangement joins TRBV7-2 to TRBJ2-7; 7 bases match TRBD2. J gave up 1 base and V 4 bases, and 7 bases lay outside the gene matches. This CDR3 contains 15 residues. Germline CDR1 SGHTA, CDR2 FQGNSA. CDR3 in amino acids: CASSWGGRRSYEQYF. The CDR3 DNA reads as TGTGCCAGCAGCTGGGGAGGGAGAAGGTCCTACGAGCAGTACTTC.

This clone was seen once. The chain recombines TRBV24-1 with TRBJ1-2; D is uncertain. V lost 5 bases to trimming and J lost 0 bases, with 9 bases between them. The CDR3 loop spans 14 amino acids. Germline V CDR1 and CDR2: KGHDR, SFDVKD. DNA for the CDR3: TGTGCCACCAGTGGACGGGGAGCTAACTATGGCTACACCTTC. Protein sequence: CATSGRGANYGYTF.

This rearrangement joins TRBV27 to TRBJ1-6; D is possibly TRBD1 (6 bases). The CDR3 totals 15 residues. The V gene lost 4 bases and the J gene lost 8 bases, with 15 bases spanning the gap. Germline assignment: CDR1 MNHEY and CDR2 SMNVEV (reference sequence). CDR3 in DNA: TGTGCCAGCAGTTGGGTACAGGGTTTGGATTCACCCCTCCACTTT. Translated: CASSWVQGLDSPLHF.

This sequence joins TRBV7-3 and TRBJ2-1; D gene uncertain. Looked up from germline, CDR1 is SGHTA and CDR2 is FQGTGA. The CDR3 is 13 residues long. V was pared by 4 bases and J by 7 bases, with 11 bases between. The CDR3 DNA follows: TGTGCCAGCAGCTCCAACTCGGTAAATGAGCAGTTCTTC. Translated, it gives CASSSNSVNEQFF. The full variable domain, with the rest looked up from reference TRBV7-3 and TRBJ2-1, is GAGVSQTPSNKVTEKGKYVELRCDPISGHTALYWYRQSLGQGPEFLIYFQGTGAADDSGLPNDRFFAVRPEGSVSTLKIQRTERGDSAVYLCASSSNSVNEQFFGPGTRLTVL.

This rearrangement joins TRBV28 to TRBJ1-1; possible D gene TRBD1, 5 bases. From germline, CDR1 is MDHEN and CDR2 SYDVKM. The CDR3 totals 13 residues. V gave up 4 bases and J gave up 4 bases, with 10 bases separating them. The CDR3 region is CASSSIGGTEAFF. The CDR3 DNA is TGTGCCAGCAGTTCGATCGGGGGCACTGAAGCTTTCTTT.